This passage covers 26 T cell receptor beta chains from one sample sequenced in a study of identical twins. TCRdb passed the 5' RACE reads through MiXCR, listing each CDR3 protein once. Among some 570,000 distinct CDR3 sequences, about 22% were seen once, and the ten largest hold approximately 0.5%. This sample was also put to use in a study of yellow fever vaccine responses in identical twins.

The sample taken for sequencing was CD4+ T cells sorted from blood. The receptor source for this set is a young woman in good health.

This chain joins TRBV14 and TRBJ1-6; D is ambiguous. Trimming stripped 8 bases from V and 3 bases from J, with 8 bases between. The CDR3 covers 13 residues. Germline lookup yields CDR1 SGHDN and CDR2 FVKESK. CDR3 residues: CASSGGYNSPLHF. The CDR3 region has the DNA TGTGCCAGCTCGGGCGGCTATAATTCACCCCTCCACTTT.

The V call is TRBV3-1, the J call TRBJ2-6, with D tentatively TRBD1 (6 bases). V was pared by 3 bases and J by 0 bases, with 15 bases between. Germline V gene sequence: CDR1 LGHDT, CDR2 YNNKEL (reference sequence). This CDR3 spans 18 amino acids. The chain's CDR3 is CASSHQGISLSGANVLTF. CDR3 DNA: TGTGCCAGCAGCCACCAGGGGATTTCGCTCTCTGGGGCCAACGTCCTGACTTTC.

The rearrangement uses TRBV27 and TRBJ2-2, with 9 bases that match TRBD2. J was trimmed by 1 base and V by 8 bases; bases with no gene match: 14. This CDR3 spans 18 amino acids. The germline CDR1 and CDR2 sequences are MNHEY and SMNVEV (reference sequence). In DNA, the CDR3 is TGTGCCAGCCCCCCCTTTTTGCGGGGGGGCCGGAACACCGGGGAGCTGTTTTTT. This sequence encodes CASPPFLRGGRNTGELFF.

This clonotype appeared a few times. The rearrangement joins TRBV12-3 or TRBV12-4 to TRBJ1-4, with D tentatively TRBD1 (5 bases). With 6 bases removed from V and 6 bases from J, the gap between germline ends came to 17 bases. The CDR3 covers 15 residues. In DNA, the CDR3 is TGTGCCAGCAGACGGTCCGGGACCGGTTATGAAAAACTGTTTTTT. Protein product: CASRRSGTGYEKLFF.

The rearrangement links TRBV6-5 to TRBJ1-2; the D is unclear. CDR3 length equals 12 residues. The germline V and J ends were trimmed by 7 bases and 1 base, with 7 bases remaining between them. Germline CDR1 reads MNHEY; CDR2 reads SVGAGI. The CDR3 region is CASKADNYGYTF. CDR3 coding DNA: TGTGCCAGCAAAGCAGATAACTATGGCTACACCTTC.

The J gene is TRBJ2-7, the V gene TRBV5-5; 10 nucleotides align to TRBD2. The germline CDR1 and CDR2 sequences are SGHKS and YYEKEE (reference sequence). The CDR3 spans 15 residues. The ends lost 0 bases at V and 5 bases at J; junction bases unmatched: 5. The CDR3 coding sequence is TGTGCCAGCAGCTTGGAGTCTAGCGGGAGCCACGAGCAGTACTTC. Translating gives CASSLESSGSHEQYF.

The rearrangement uses TRBV15 and TRBJ2-4; 10 nucleotides agree with TRBD2. The trim removed 5 bases at V and 8 bases at J, leaving 12 bases unmatched. The CDR3 runs to 16 residues. Germline V gene data show CDR1 as LNHNV and CDR2 as YYDKDF (reference sequence). CDR3 in DNA: TGTGCCACCAGCGCAGGCCCTAGCGGGAGTAGGGACATTCAGTACTTC. Protein: CATSAGPSGSRDIQYF. Variable domain in full (rest from reference TRBV15 and TRBJ2-4): DAMVIQNPRYQVTQFGKPVTLSCSQTLNHNVMYWYQQKSSQAPKLLFHYYDKDFNNEADTPDNFQSRRPNTSFCFLDIRSPGLGDTAMYLCATSAGPSGSRDIQYFGAGTRLSVL.

In its sample, this clonotype was seen many times. The V call is TRBV5-1, the J call TRBJ2-1; unclear D gene. This CDR3 comprises 16 residues. Germline loops: CDR1 SGHRS, CDR2 YFSETQ. Trimming pared 1 base from V and 0 bases from J, leaving 11 bases between. The CDR3 region is CASSLRRGSSYNEQFF. As DNA, the CDR3 is TGCGCCAGCAGCTTGAGACGTGGCAGCTCCTACAATGAGCAGTTCTTC.

The table lists this clonotype with a few counts. The V call is TRBV3-1, the J call TRBJ2-1; the D gene is possibly TRBD2 (5 bases). V was shortened by 1 base and J by 7 bases, with 8 bases between the two germline ends. CDR1 and CDR2 from the germline V gene are LGHDT and YNNKEL (reference sequence). The CDR3 totals 13 residues. The CDR3: CASSQASWNEQFF. The CDR3 region has the DNA TGTGCCAGCAGCCAAGCTAGCTGGAATGAGCAGTTCTTC.

The gene calls are TRBV28 and TRBJ2-1, with 8 bases lining up with TRBD2. This CDR3 is 13 amino acids long. The V and J ends lost 7 bases and 5 bases, in that order; junction bases with no gene match: 4. Germline V lookup: CDR1 MDHEN, CDR2 SYDVKM. The CDR3 region has the DNA TGTGCCAGCACCGTACTAGCGGACAATGAGCAGTTCTTC. Translated, it gives CASTVLADNEQFF.

This chain links TRBV10-2 with TRBJ2-6; maybe TRBD1 (6 bases). V shed 2 bases and J shed 4 bases, with 15 bases lying between them. Germline lookup yields CDR1 WSHSY and CDR2 SAAADI. The CDR3 sequence is 17 residues long. CDR3 region: CASSEQAGAAGANVLTF. Written as DNA, the CDR3 is TGCGCCAGCAGTGAGCAGGCAGGGGCTGCGGGGGCCAACGTCCTGACTTTC.

This clonotype was counted between two and nine times. The rearrangement links TRBV20-1 to TRBJ2-3; either TRBD1 or TRBD2 may supply D (5 bases each). In germline, CDR1 is DFQATT, CDR2 SNEGSKA (reference sequence). This CDR3 contains 15 residues. Trimming took off 3 bases at V and 2 bases at J, with 15 bases between the two ends. CDR3 DNA: TGCAGTGCTAGGCCTCGGGGCCGCAACACAGATACGCAGTATTTT. It translates to CSARPRGRNTDTQYF.

The V gene is TRBV7-9, the J gene TRBJ2-7, with 8 nucleotides matching TRBD1. In germline, CDR1 is SEHNR, CDR2 FQNEAQ (reference sequence). Unmatched junction bases numbered 12, after V lost 3 bases and J lost 5 bases. The CDR3 is 16 residues long. CDR3: CASSLGRQGAVDEQYV. The CDR3 coding sequence is TGTGCCAGCAGCTTGGGTCGTCAGGGGGCGGTGGACGAGCAGTACGTC.

This clonotype was observed a handful of times. The chain has TRBV29-1 and TRBJ2-7, with 14 bases that match TRBD2. Trimming removed 7 bases from V and 4 bases from J; junction bases left unmatched: 6. This CDR3 is 14 amino acids long. Germline values: CDR1 SQVTM, CDR2 ANQGSEA. For the CDR3, the DNA is TGCAGCGCCATAAGACTAGCGGGAGGGTACGAGCAGTACTTC. Its protein product is CSAIRLAGGYEQYF.

The chain is built from TRBV4-1 and TRBJ2-7; D not resolved. CDR1 MGHRA and CDR2 YSYEKL come from the germline V gene. The germline V and J ends were trimmed by 3 bases and 0 bases, with 18 bases remaining between them. The CDR3 length is 17 residues. CDR3 sequence reads: CASSHPPPASSSYEQYF. In DNA, the CDR3 is TGCGCCAGCAGCCATCCCCCCCCAGCAAGTAGCTCCTACGAGCAGTACTTC.

In this sample, this clonotype turned up a few times. The chain has TRBV10-3 and TRBJ1-1; D is unclear. The length of the CDR3 is 13 residues. Trimming cost V 6 bases and J 3 bases, with 11 bases left between them. Germline loops: CDR1 ENHRY, CDR2 SYGVKD. CDR3 DNA sequence: TGTGCCATCAGGTGGGGAGCGGACACTGAAGCTTTCTTT. This encodes CAIRWGADTEAFF.

The chain carries TRBV10-3 and TRBJ2-2, with D possibly being TRBD1 (5 bases). V lost 5 bases and J 6 bases, leaving 13 bases between the germline ends. The germline V gene has CDR1 ENHRY and CDR2 SYGVKD. This CDR3 spans 14 amino acids. CDR3 residues: CAISRIRESGELFF. In DNA form, the CDR3 reads TGTGCCATCAGTAGAATCAGGGAATCCGGGGAGCTGTTTTTT.

The V call is TRBV4-1, the J call TRBJ2-2, with D possibly matching TRBD1 (6 bases). The CDR3 is 16 residues long. Germline assignment: CDR1 MGHRA and CDR2 YSYEKL. Trimming removed 4 bases from V and 1 base from J, with 13 bases in between. Here the CDR3 reads CASSRYRDKNTGELFF. The DNA of the CDR3 is TGCGCCAGCAGCCGATACCGGGACAAGAACACCGGGGAGCTGTTTTTT.

CDR3 in amino acids: CASSYSRSSGNEQFF. Written as DNA, the CDR3 is TGTGCCAGCAGTTACTCGAGGTCTAGCGGCAATGAGCAGTTCTTC. V is TRBV6-2 or TRBV6-3 and J is TRBJ2-1; 7 bases fit TRBD2. The CDR3 contains 15 residues. Germline V gives CDR1 MNHEY, CDR2 SVGEGT. V shed 0 bases and J 6 bases; nucleotides not matched to a gene: 5.

The rearrangement joins TRBV10-3 to TRBJ2-5, with TRBD2 as a possible D gene (6 bases). CDR1 and CDR2 (germline): ENHRY, SYGVKD. The CDR3 has 15 amino acids. V lost 6 bases and J 1 base, leaving 15 bases between the germline ends. As DNA, the CDR3 is TGTGCCATCAGCCCCCGGGACTCATCCCAAGAGACCCAGTACTTC. Encoded protein: CAISPRDSSQETQYF.

Here the CDR3 reads CASRGMESVETQYF. The CDR3, as DNA: TGCGCCAGCAGGGGAATGGAATCGGTTGAGACCCAGTACTTC. The chain has TRBV5-1 and TRBJ2-5, with D uncertain. This CDR3 is 14 amino acids long. CDR1 and CDR2 from the germline V gene are SGHRS and YFSETQ. V was clipped by 5 bases and J by 5 bases, with 16 bases between them.

The chain employs TRBV28 and TRBJ2-5, with unresolved D. V was trimmed by 4 bases and J by 7 bases, leaving 10 bases between them. Germline assignment: CDR1 MDHEN and CDR2 SYDVKM. This CDR3 contains 12 residues. The CDR3 loop is CASSSPWGTQYF. DNA for the CDR3: TGTGCCAGCAGTTCACCTTGGGGGACCCAGTACTTC.

This clonotype has just a few counts. This sequence joins TRBV29-1 and TRBJ2-1; the match to TRBD2 covers 9 bases. The J segment lost 5 bases and the V segment lost 6 bases, leaving 5 bases of the junction unmatched. CDR3 length equals 13 residues. CDR1 SQVTM and CDR2 ANQGSEA come from the germline V gene. The DNA of the CDR3 is TGCAGCGTGGTCCGACTAGCGGACAATGAGCAGTTCTTC. Translated, it gives CSVVRLADNEQFF.

This clonotype was seen a few times. This chain joins TRBV24-1 and TRBJ2-5, with 9 bases that match TRBD1. This CDR3 is built from 15 residues. Germline CDR1 reads KGHDR; CDR2 reads SFDVKD. V trimming: 4 bases; J trimming: 5 bases; junction bases outside the gene matches: 7. The CDR3, as DNA: TGTGCCACCAGTGACTTAACAGGGGGCACTGAGACCCAGTACTTC. This gives the protein CATSDLTGGTETQYF.

In its sample, this clonotype was seen a few times. The chain recombines TRBV5-4 with TRBJ2-3; D is unresolved. Germline CDR1 is SGHNT and CDR2 is YYREEE (reference sequence). This CDR3 contains 13 residues. V lost 2 bases, J lost 0 bases, and 4 bases lay in between. The CDR3 DNA reads as TGTGCCAGCAGCTTTTATAGCACAGATACGCAGTATTTT. This sequence encodes CASSFYSTDTQYF.

This chain connects TRBV15 to TRBJ2-1; 11 nucleotides align to TRBD2. Germline V gene data show CDR1 as LNHNV and CDR2 as YYDKDF (reference sequence). The CDR3 sequence is 16 residues long. With 4 bases clipped from V and 3 bases from J, the junction kept 5 bases outside the gene matches. The chain's CDR3 is CATSIGTSGDYNEQFF. The CDR3 region has the DNA TGTGCCACCAGCATTGGGACTAGCGGAGACTACAATGAGCAGTTCTTC.